The sequence of this T cell receptor (beta chain) was determined in a study of neurological immune-mediated disorders. Study results and limitations: TCR-beta repertoires seemed private in all groups, with no expanded CDR3 amino acid sequences shared. Multiple sclerosis patients had less TCR clonal expansion than even healthy controls, unlike HTLV-1-associated myelopathy.

In germline, CDR1 is MNHEY, CDR2 SVGAGI. Trimming left V 6 bases short and J 0 bases short, with 12 bases between. The CDR3 sequence is 14 residues long. This clonotype was counted ten times or more. Its antigen is unidentified. The cDNA was generated through 5'RACE incorporating 10-nucleotide random UMIs. TCRdb redid the calling of the 5' RACE reads with MiXCR, one entry per CDR3 protein. The sample shows 65,000 to 90,000 distinct CDR3 sequences, around a tenth of them seen only once. The TCR originated in a man aged 35 to 55 in good health. The specimen sequenced was PBMCs. The chain joins TRBV6-5 to TRBJ2-7; tentatively, D is TRBD2 (5 bases). The CDR3 sequence: CASSPRSGSYEQYF. DNA for the CDR3: TGTGCCAGCAGCCCCCGAAGCGGCTCCTACGAGCAGTACTTC.